These 6 T cell receptor beta chains share one sample of origin, sequenced in a study of shared clonotypes between healthy human individuals. Using immunoSEQ multiplex PCR, the repertoire was profiled, and TCRdb retains in-frame clones only, with some absent. The table lists roughly 2,300,000 clones, 80% to 95% of them singletons. Sequenced material: naive CD4+ T cells from PBMCs. Subset indicated: CD45RA+ positively selected. The receptors were gathered from a man aged 18 to 30 in good health. Some clones in this sample may be carry-over from other donors' samples.

This chain joins TRBV27 and TRBJ1-5; 8 bases are shared with TRBD1. V lost 6 bases and J lost 2; bases outside the gene matches: 12. Germline V lookup: CDR1 MNHEY, CDR2 SMNVEV (reference sequence). The CDR3 spans 17 residues. The CDR3 sequence is CASRKTGGVGGNQPQHF. The CDR3 DNA sequence: TGTGCCAGCAGGAAAACAGGGGGGGTAGGTGGCAATCAGCCCCAGCATTTT.

The rearrangement joins TRBV5-1 to TRBJ2-1; D is unresolved. Germline V CDR1 and CDR2: SGHRS, YFSETQ. The CDR3 runs to 16 residues. Trimming cost V 3 bases and J 0 bases, with 13 bases left between them. The CDR3 DNA reads TGCGCCAGCAGCTCCCTATGGACGAGCTCCTACAATGAGCAGTTCTTC. Amino acids: CASSSLWTSSYNEQFF.

A single count supports this clone. The same CDR3 arises from other DNA sequences in this sample as well. This chain links TRBV2 with TRBJ2-7; 10 bases fit TRBD2. V was clipped by 4 bases and J by 4 bases; unmatched bases: 7. This CDR3 contains 15 residues. Germline assignment: CDR1 SNHLY and CDR2 FYNNEI. The CDR3 DNA reads as TGTGCCAGCAGTGTTTCCAGCGGGAGGGTATACGAGCAGTACTTC. It encodes CASSVSSGRVYEQYF.

A note on this clone: The CDR3 does not end in the conserved phenylalanine or tryptophan, so this is likely a read error. The DNA is left out, because the CDR3 cannot be placed on it with certainty; the CDR3 is given as TCRdb lists it. The rearrangement links TRBV5-5 to TRBJ1-5. CDR1 SGHKS and CDR2 YYEKEE come from the germline V gene (reference sequence). The CDR3 is 12 residues long, counting both termini. The CDR3 protein is CASSLAGPSQPR.

The chain has TRBV30 and TRBJ1-1; D perhaps matches TRBD1 (5 bases). V shed 4 bases and J shed 5 bases, with 11 bases lying between them. CDR1 GTSNPN and CDR2 SVGIG come from the germline V gene (reference sequence). The CDR3 is 12 amino acids. The CDR3 here is CAWTQGRTEAFF. The CDR3 DNA reads TGTGCCTGGACCCAGGGTCGGACTGAAGCTTTCTTT.

The genes are TRBV28 and TRBJ1-4, with no clear D. The germline gives CDR1 MDHEN, CDR2 SYDVKM. This CDR3 spans 12 amino acids. Between the trimmed V and J ends, which lost 5 bases and 8 bases, there was a span of 9 bases. The CDR3 protein is CASSDLMEKLFF. The CDR3 bases are TGTGCCAGCAGTGACTTAATGGAAAAACTGTTTTTT.